This is a list of T cell receptor beta chains from one sample in a study of blood T cell repertoires in COVID-19. The repertoire was sequenced with immunoSEQ multiplex PCR; TCRdb's copy has only in-frame clones and lacks some. The sample records under 200,000 clones, roughly 84% being singletons. Sequenced material: PBMCs or T cells enriched from blood (not recorded which). These receptors were obtained from a woman aged 45-60 years who had recovered from COVID-19. The CDR3 runs from the conserved cysteine through the conserved F or W. The D gene is left open where the match is weak. The size entry is marked missing in some rows and otherwise reads once, few, many or a size class.

D,V,J,size,DNA,CDR3
NA,TRBV18,TRBJ2-5,few,TGTGCCAGCTCACTCCGGGGAGAGACCCAGTACTTC,CASSLRGETQYF
NA,TRBV28,TRBJ2-7,NA,TGTGCCAGCAGTTTGCGTGAGGTTATCTACGAGCAGTACTTC,CASSLREVIYEQYF
NA,TRBV6-1,TRBJ2-3,NA,TGTGCCAGCAGTGAAGCAGGAGGATCCCTAGGCACAGATACGCAGTATTTT,CASSEAGGSLGTDTQYF
TRBD1,TRBV28,TRBJ1-6,NA,TGTGCCAGCAGCTCGGACAGGGGAAGATCACCCCTCCACTTT,CASSSDRGRSPLHF
NA,TRBV24-1,TRBJ1-1,NA,TGTGCCACCCCGAGGGAGAGGGAAGGGAACACTGAAGCTTTCTTT,CATPREREGNTEAFF
TRBD1,TRBV27,TRBJ1-2,NA,TGTGCCAGCAGGCGGGACAGGGGTTATGGCTACACCTTC,CASRRDRGYGYTF
TRBD2,TRBV4-1,TRBJ2-2,few,TGCGCCAGCAGCCAAGGCCCACTAGCGGGAGGGAGGGGTAGAGAGAACGGGGAGCTGTTTTTT,CASSQGPLAGGRGRENGELFF
NA,TRBV10-1,TRBJ2-5,NA,TGCGCCAGCAGTGAGTCGAGTTCAAGCAAAGAGACCCAGTACTTC,CASSESSSSKETQYF
TRBD2,TRBV7-2,TRBJ2-1,NA,TGTGCCAGCAGCTTACAGGGCCGGACTAGCGGGAATGAGCAGTTCTTC,CASSLQGRTSGNEQFF
TRBD1,TRBV5-1,TRBJ2-3,NA,TGCGCCAGCAGCTCGACAGGGGGCGTATCGACAGATACGCAGTATTTT,CASSSTGGVSTDTQYF
TRBD2,TRBV9,TRBJ2-2,once,TGTGCCAGCAGCTATTCACTAGCGGCCGACACCGGGGAGCTGTTTTTT,CASSYSLAADTGELFF
NA,TRBV24-1,TRBJ2-2,NA,TGTGCCACCAGTGATTTGGGCCAGGGGAACACCGGGGAGCTGTTTTTT,CATSDLGQGNTGELFF
NA,TRBV9,TRBJ2-2,few,TGTGCCAGCAGCGTAGATTGGCAGTACCAGAACACCGGGGAGCTGTTTTTT,CASSVDWQYQNTGELFF
NA,TRBV12-3/TRBV12-4,TRBJ2-5,NA,TGTGCCAGCAGTTTAGCCCGGGGGACCCAGTACTTC,CASSLARGTQYF
NA,TRBV7-3,TRBJ1-1,NA,TGTGCCAGCAGCTCTTCGGCCAGGGGAGTTCCGAACACTGAAGCTTTCTTT,CASSSSARGVPNTEAFF
TRBD1,TRBV24-1,TRBJ2-7,NA,TGTGCCACCAGTGCAAATCCCGGGACAGGGGGTTCCTACGAGCAGTACTTC,CATSANPGTGGSYEQYF
NA,TRBV5-8,TRBJ2-3,once,TGTGCCAGCAGCTTGCAGGCTTCCGCTTACAGAGATACGCAGTATTTT,CASSLQASAYRDTQYF
TRBD2,TRBV19,TRBJ2-7,NA,TGTGCCAGTAGTATAAGGACTAGCGGGGACTCCTACGAGCAGTACTTC,CASSIRTSGDSYEQYF
NA,TRBV13,TRBJ1-1,NA,TGTGCCAGCAGCTTAGAGGGTATGGGGGGGACTGAAGCTTTCTTT,CASSLEGMGGTEAFF
NA,TRBV7-9,TRBJ2-2,NA,TGTGCCAGCAGCTTAGGAGTTAACACCGGGGAGCTGTTTTTT,CASSLGVNTGELFF
NA,TRBV6-2/TRBV6-3,TRBJ2-7,NA,TGTGCCAGCAGTTACATACAGGCGCGGCCGAGACCCTACGAGCAGTACTTC,CASSYIQARPRPYEQYF
TRBD1,TRBV28,TRBJ1-4,NA,TGTGCCAGCAGCCAACAGGGGGCGAGCGAAAAACTGTTTTTT,CASSQQGASEKLFF
NA,TRBV5-1,TRBJ1-1,NA,TGCGCCAGCACCTCACAGGGGAACACTGAAGCTTTCTTT,CASTSQGNTEAFF
NA,TRBV5-5,TRBJ2-3,NA,TGTGCCAGCAGCTTGGTCTACAGGGATCGCACAGATACGCAGTATTTT,CASSLVYRDRTDTQYF